The clone carrying this T cell receptor beta chain appeared a single time. PCR was performed a second time for roughly 7 to 12 cycles using a sample-barcoded 5' primer and a J-beta primer mix. TCRdb independently ran MiXCR on the 5' RACE reads; one entry per CDR3 protein. The sample has about 680,000 distinct CDR3 sequences; 49% are singletons. This sample was taken from a study of blood T cells in healthy people across ages. This sequence originates from an older woman in good health. Sequencing used blood.

The CDR3 loop reads CSVGSLQGRYYEQYF. Written as DNA, the CDR3 is TGCAGCGTTGGAAGCCTACAGGGAAGATACTACGAGCAGTACTTC. The V gene is TRBV29-1, the J gene TRBJ2-7; a weak D match, TRBD1 (6 bases). Germline V gene lookup returns CDR1 SQVTM and CDR2 ANQGSEA. The CDR3 sequence is 15 residues long. V lost 4 bases, J lost 3 bases, and 19 bases lay in between.